These 2 T cell receptor beta chains were sequenced from one sample in a study of T cell repertoires in cytomegalovirus infection. These receptors' antigens are unknown. TCRdb reprocessed the reads with MiXCR, giving one entry per CDR3 protein. The table lists a few hundred thousand distinct CDR3 sequences, 35% to 50% of them singletons. The sample was cultured PBMCs, taken from culture after CMV antigen stimulation. The receptors here all came from a human donor in good health (CMV status not recorded). Some clones in this sample may be carry-over from other donors' samples.

This clonotype was seen repeatedly, ten times or more. This rearrangement joins TRBV7-2 to TRBJ2-7, with 10 nucleotides matching TRBD2. The J segment lost 2 bases and the V segment lost 3 bases, leaving 4 bases of the junction unmatched. This CDR3 contains 15 residues. Germline-derived CDR1 and CDR2 are SGHTA and FQGNSA. CDR3 sequence reads: CASSLTSGRTYEQYF. DNA for the CDR3: TGTGCCAGCAGCTTGACTAGCGGGCGAACCTACGAGCAGTACTTC.

The chain is built from TRBV6-2 or TRBV6-3 and TRBJ2-7, with 7 bases fitting TRBD2. The J segment lost 2 bases and the V segment lost 4 bases, leaving 8 bases of the junction unmatched. Germline values: CDR1 MNHEY, CDR2 SVGEGT. The CDR3 is 15 residues long. The CDR3 DNA is TGTGCCAGCAGTTTTAACCGGGAGGCCCCCTACGAGCAGTACTTC. This encodes CASSFNREAPYEQYF.